What follows describes a single TCR beta chain. Its target is unknown. Libraries were made from TCR beta cDNA, and they carried unique molecular identifiers. From around 1 to 10 million T cells, roughly 540,000 cDNA molecules were obtained. TCRdb reprocessed the PCR reads via MiXCR and lists one record per CDR3 protein. This sample has 400,000 to 500,000 distinct CDR3 sequences, with 39% found just once. This entry belongs to a study of post-analysis software for immune sequencing data. Study overall: The disease courses covered relapsing-remitting, secondary progressive and progressive-relapsing multiple sclerosis. Findings and limits, study-wide: Samples sharing a preparation batch grouped tightly together when assessed by F measure.

This TCR derives from a girl aged 2 to 9 with multiple sclerosis. Sequencing was carried out using blood.

DNA for the CDR3: TGTGCCAGCAGTGAACTTAGACCGTATGGCTACACCTTC. Its translation is CASSELRPYGYTF. V is TRBV6-1 and J is TRBJ1-2, with D unresolved. The CDR3 is 13 residues long. In germline, CDR1 is MNHNS, CDR2 SASEGT. Trimming removed 2 bases from V and 5 bases from J, with 9 bases in between.